This T cell receptor (beta chain) was identified in a study of OX40 agonist ivuxolimab in advanced cancers. Measured with immunoSEQ multiplex PCR; TCRdb has only the in-frame clones, and not every one. This table has around 70,000 clones, roughly 86% appearing once. CDR3 length: 15 amino acids. The V and J ends lost 2 bases and 4 bases respectively, with 14 bases between them. CDR1 is SGHTA, CDR2 FQGNSA, per germline. The sample in question was CD4+ or CD8+ T cells sorted from blood, obtained in a trial of the OX40 agonist ivuxolimab. The TCR was taken from an adult with an advanced solid tumor such as melanoma, head and neck, liver or kidney cancer. The chain joins TRBV7-2 to TRBJ1-2; tentative D call: TRBD1 (5 bases). The CDR3 nucleotides read TGTGCCAGCAGCTTACAAACCGGGACGGTCTATGGCTACACCTTC. Protein sequence: CASSLQTGTVYGYTF.